Listed here are 19 T cell receptor beta chains from one sample, sequenced in a study of cytomegalovirus exposure and HLA in healthy donors (TCRdb year 2017). Libraries were prepared through the immunoSEQ multiplex PCR assay. A mixture of 60 forward primers for TCR Vbeta segments and 13 reverse primers for TCR Jbeta segments was used in the multiplex PCR. The clones in this table, taken by TCRdb from immuneACCESS, are in-frame only. Not every clone is retained; where verified, under half of the shortfall comes from an unresolved V gene, and the cause of the rest is unknown. The sample table shows fewer than 150,000 clones, and roughly 15% are seen once. In total, the top ten clones hold roughly 2% of the sample. The sequencing sample was made of PBMCs. The receptors stem from a woman aged 18 to 35 in good health and CMV-seronegative.

The V call is TRBV7-8, the J call TRBJ2-2; D ambiguous. The V gene lost 2 bases and the J gene lost 1 base, with 11 bases spanning the gap. This CDR3 has 16 residues. The germline V gene encodes CDR1 SGHVS and CDR2 FQNEAQ. CDR3 in DNA: TGTGCCAGCAGCTTAAATGGCGGAGTGAACACCGGGGAGCTGTTTTTT. This translates into CASSLNGGVNTGELFF. The whole variable domain, remainder taken from reference TRBV7-8 and TRBJ2-2, is GAGVSQSPRYKVAKRGQDVALRCDPISGHVSLFWYQQALGQGPEFLTYFQNEAQLDKSGLPSDRFFAERPEGSVSTLKIQRTQQEDSAVYLCASSLNGGVNTGELFFGEGSRLTVL.

The J gene is TRBJ1-4, the V gene TRBV5-3; a possible D gene is TRBD1 (5 bases). TRBV5-3 is an open reading frame whose function is uncertain. The CDR3 has 15 amino acids. The V gene lost 1 base and the J gene lost 5 bases, with 12 bases spanning the gap. CDR3 DNA sequence: TGTGCCAGAAGCTTGTCCCCAGGGCAAAATGAAAAACTGTTTTTT. It codes for CARSLSPGQNEKLFF.

V and J are TRBV28 and TRBJ1-5, with 12 bases identical to TRBD1. CDR1 and CDR2 (germline): MDHEN, SYDVKM. This CDR3 has 17 residues. Losses at the gene ends were 4 bases for V and 1 base for J; bases not matched to a gene: 5. The CDR3 region is CASSSGTGGVSNQPQHF. The CDR3 DNA follows: TGTGCCAGCAGTTCGGGGACAGGGGGCGTGAGCAATCAGCCCCAGCATTTT.

The CDR3 nucleotides are TGCAGCGTTGGAGGGGCAGGGGTGACCTATGGCTACACCTTC. This sequence encodes CSVGGAGVTYGYTF. This chain joins TRBV29-1 and TRBJ1-2; TRBD1 is a possible D gene (6 bases). This CDR3 contains 14 residues. Looked up from germline, CDR1 is SQVTM and CDR2 is ANQGSEA. The V and J ends lost 4 bases and 4 bases respectively, with 16 bases between them.

This chain uses TRBV30 with TRBJ2-3; 8 bases are shared with TRBD2. Germline CDR1 and CDR2: GTSNPN and SVGIG (reference sequence). V shed 3 bases and J 7 bases; nucleotides not matched to a gene: 12. This CDR3 has 15 amino acids. CDR3 region: CAWSPTAGTRNTQYF. The CDR3 DNA reads as TGTGCCTGGAGCCCAACCGCCGGGACTAGGAATACGCAGTATTTT.

CDR3 DNA sequence: TGTGCCAGCAGCGTAGGGTTTGGCGGGGGGGCGGAGACCCAGTACTTC. Amino acids: CASSVGFGGGAETQYF. The chain employs TRBV9 and TRBJ2-5; 9 bases match TRBD2. Germline CDR1 is SGDLS and CDR2 is YYNGEE. Trimming took 0 bases from V and 5 from J; bases not matched to a gene: 8. This CDR3 is 16 amino acids long.

This clone has just a few counts. The chain couples TRBV19 to TRBJ2-7; 8 positions agree with TRBD1. V lost 6 bases to trimming and J lost 6 bases; unmatched junction nucleotides: 10. The CDR3 is 14 amino acids. Germline V gene lookup returns CDR1 LNHDA and CDR2 SQIVND (reference sequence). The DNA of the CDR3 is TGTGCCAGTAGCCGACAGGGGAAAGAGGGCGAGCAGTACTTC. It yields the protein CASSRQGKEGEQYF.

The chain has TRBV7-8 and TRBJ2-2; 9 bases agree with TRBD2. The CDR3 totals 15 residues. Looked up from germline, CDR1 is SGHVS and CDR2 is FQNEAQ. J was trimmed by 5 bases and V by 4 bases; bases with no gene match: 5. The CDR3 here is CASSYGLALTGELFF. The CDR3 region has the DNA TGTGCCAGCAGCTACGGACTAGCGTTGACCGGGGAGCTGTTTTTT. The whole variable domain, filled in from reference TRBV7-8 and TRBJ2-2, reads GAGVSQSPRYKVAKRGQDVALRCDPISGHVSLFWYQQALGQGPEFLTYFQNEAQLDKSGLPSDRFFAERPEGSVSTLKIQRTQQEDSAVYLCASSYGLALTGELFFGEGSRLTVL.

This rearrangement joins TRBV5-4 to TRBJ2-1, with TRBD2 as a possible D gene (6 bases). Germline V gives CDR1 SGHNT, CDR2 YYREEE (reference sequence). V was clipped by 4 bases and J by 3 bases, with 11 bases between them. The CDR3 contains 14 residues. CDR3 sequence reads: CASSPPGSYNEQFF. The CDR3 bases are TGTGCCAGCAGCCCGCCCGGGAGCTACAATGAGCAGTTCTTC.

The rearrangement uses TRBV2 and TRBJ1-6; D remains ambiguous. V lost 2 bases and J lost 3, with 5 bases in between. Germline-derived CDR1 and CDR2 are SNHLY and FYNNEI. The CDR3 length is 14 residues. The CDR3 region has the DNA TGTGCCAGCAGTGAACTGAGCTATAATTCACCCCTCCACTTT. Residues: CASSELSYNSPLHF.

This clone was counted between two and nine times. The CDR3 DNA reads TGTGCCAGCACCCATCGAACAGGCAGCAATCAGCCCCAGCATTTT. Encoded protein: CASTHRTGSNQPQHF. The rearrangement uses TRBV6-6 and TRBJ1-5; D is possibly TRBD1 (5 bases). The germline V and J ends were trimmed by 7 bases and 1 base, with 14 bases remaining between them. The CDR3 is 15 residues long. Germline loops: CDR1 MNHNY, CDR2 SVGAGI (reference sequence).

This chain connects TRBV27 to TRBJ2-7; tentatively, D is TRBD1 (6 bases). Germline loops: CDR1 MNHEY, CDR2 SMNVEV (reference sequence). The V end was cut by 5 bases, the J end by 1 base, with 12 bases between. The CDR3 has 14 residues. CDR3 sequence reads: CASSPRTESYEQYF. The CDR3 coding sequence is TGTGCCAGCAGTCCCAGGACAGAATCCTACGAGCAGTACTTC.

V is TRBV15 and J is TRBJ2-1; 8 bases align to TRBD1. J was trimmed by 8 bases and V by 0 bases; bases with no gene match: 6. Germline CDR1 and CDR2: LNHNV and YYDKDF (reference sequence). CDR3 length: 15 residues. In nucleotides, the CDR3 is TGTGCCACCAGCAGAGAGAGGACAGGGATAGATGAGCAGTTCTTC. Translating it yields CATSRERTGIDEQFF.

This clone showed up just a few times. The chain is built from TRBV29-1 and TRBJ2-3; 9 nucleotides align to TRBD2. This CDR3 region has 14 residues. Trimming at V came to 5 bases and at J to 3 bases, leaving 6 bases not matched to a gene. Germline V gene lookup returns CDR1 SQVTM and CDR2 ANQGSEA. The CDR3 loop reads CSVTIAGATDTQYF. The CDR3 nucleotides read TGCAGCGTTACAATAGCGGGAGCTACAGATACGCAGTATTTT.

This clone was seen a few times. V is TRBV15 and J is TRBJ2-1, with 9 positions matching TRBD2. The CDR3 is made up of 16 amino acids. V shed 5 bases, J shed 6 bases, and the junction held 11 bases outside the gene matches. Looked up from germline, CDR1 is LNHNV and CDR2 is YYDKDF (reference sequence). The CDR3 nucleotides are TGTGCCACCAGCGGTGGACTAGCGACGGGAATCAATGAGCAGTTCTTC. This encodes CATSGGLATGINEQFF.

This clone was picked up a small number of times. The chain employs TRBV30 and TRBJ2-5, with a tentative D call TRBD2 (5 bases). The last part of the DNA fits TRBJ2-7 better; the J call may be wrong. The CDR3 covers 13 residues. From germline, CDR1 is GTSNPN and CDR2 SVGIG (reference sequence). CDR3 nucleotide sequence: TGTGCCTGGAGTGTCGGGCGGGCCAGCGAGCAGTACTTC. This sequence encodes CAWSVGRASEQYF.

This clone was seen more than once but under ten times. This chain connects TRBV5-1 to TRBJ1-1; 7 bases match TRBD1. The CDR3 extends over 15 amino acids. V lost 4 bases to trimming and J lost 1 base; unmatched junction nucleotides: 7. Looked up from germline, CDR1 is SGHRS and CDR2 is YFSETQ. In DNA, the CDR3 is TGCGCCAGCAGCGCCACCGGGACAGAGAACACTGAAGCTTTCTTT. It is translated as CASSATGTENTEAFF.

This clone was seen more than once but under ten times. The V and J genes are TRBV30 and TRBJ2-5, with TRBD2 as a possible D gene (5 bases). The ends were cut back, 0 bases at V and 2 bases at J, with 19 bases in the middle. The CDR3 spans 17 residues. Germline-derived CDR1 and CDR2 are GTSNPN and SVGIG (reference sequence). The CDR3, as DNA: TGTGCCTGGAGTGTACTTAGATCCCTACCGGGACAAGAGACCCAGTACTTC. It translates to CAWSVLRSLPGQETQYF.

The chain combines TRBV5-6 with TRBJ2-2; 12 nucleotides line up with TRBD2. Germline loops: CDR1 SGHDT, CDR2 YYEEEE. With V trimmed by 4 bases and J by 6 bases, 7 bases remained unmatched. The CDR3 contains 16 residues. The CDR3 is CASSPLTSGRPGELFF. CDR3 nucleotide sequence: TGTGCCAGCAGCCCGTTGACTAGCGGGAGACCCGGGGAGCTGTTTTTT.